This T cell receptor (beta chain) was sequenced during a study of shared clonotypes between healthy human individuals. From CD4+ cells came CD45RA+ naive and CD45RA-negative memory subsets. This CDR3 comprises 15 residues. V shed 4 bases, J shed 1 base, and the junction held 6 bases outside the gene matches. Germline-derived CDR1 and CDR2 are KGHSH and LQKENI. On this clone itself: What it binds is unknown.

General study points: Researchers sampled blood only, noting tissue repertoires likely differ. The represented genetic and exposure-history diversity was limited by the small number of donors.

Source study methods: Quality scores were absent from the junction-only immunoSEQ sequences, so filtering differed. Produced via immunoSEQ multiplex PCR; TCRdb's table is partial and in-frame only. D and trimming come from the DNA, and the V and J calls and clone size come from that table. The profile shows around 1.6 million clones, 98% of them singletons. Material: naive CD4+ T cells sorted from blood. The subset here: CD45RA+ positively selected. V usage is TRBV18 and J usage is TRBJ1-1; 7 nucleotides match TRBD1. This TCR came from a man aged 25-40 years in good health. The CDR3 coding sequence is TGTGCCAGCTCACGACAACAGGGGCAGAACACTGAAGCTTTCTTT. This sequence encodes CASSRQQGQNTEAFF.